The 20 T cell receptor beta chains below all came from one sample that was sequenced in a study of T cells after posttransplantation cyclophosphamide. Libraries were prepared by immunoSEQ multiplex PCR; TCRdb keeps only in-frame clonotypes and omits some of them. Among over 15,000 clones listed, around four fifths were seen once. Specimen: memory CD4+ T cells sorted from blood. The receptors come from a man younger than 45 in good health and a related stem cell transplant donor.

This sequence joins TRBV6-5 and TRBJ1-5, with D unresolved. From germline, CDR1 is MNHEY and CDR2 SVGAGI. The CDR3 consists of 13 residues. V lost 4 bases, J lost 3 bases, and 7 bases lay in between. DNA of the CDR3: TGTGCCAGCAGTTCTCGTTACAATCAGCCCCAGCATTTT. Protein product: CASSSRYNQPQHF.

The chain employs TRBV27 and TRBJ2-5, with 12 bases lining up with TRBD1. Germline V gene sequence: CDR1 MNHEY, CDR2 SMNVEV (reference sequence). Unmatched junction bases numbered 5, after V lost 5 bases and J lost 4 bases. This CDR3 has 15 amino acids. CDR3 bases: TGTGCCAGCAGTCCCGGGACAGGGGGCAGAGAGACCCAGTACTTC. Amino acids: CASSPGTGGRETQYF.

This clone was recorded once. The V call is TRBV2, the J call TRBJ2-1, with D maybe TRBD2 (5 bases). This CDR3 is built from 13 residues. CDR1 SNHLY and CDR2 FYNNEI come from the germline V gene. The ends were cut back, 2 bases at V and 12 bases at J, with 14 bases in the middle. Here the CDR3 reads CASSELRAEGQFF. CDR3 DNA sequence: TGTGCCAGCAGTGAATTGAGGGCCGAAGGGCAGTTCTTC. The variable domain in full, with the rest retrieved from reference TRBV2 and TRBJ2-1, is EPEVTQTPSHQVTQMGQEVILRCVPISNHLYFYWYRQILGQKVEFLVSFYNNEISEKSEIFDDQFSVERPDGSNFTLKIRSTKLEDSAMYFCASSELRAEGQFFGPGTRLTVL.

This chain joins TRBV9 and TRBJ2-1, with 7 nucleotides matching TRBD2. CDR1 and CDR2 from the germline V gene are SGDLS and YYNGEE. J lost 8 bases, V lost 4 bases, and 9 bases had no gene match. The CDR3 has 14 residues. The CDR3 DNA reads TGTGCCAGCAGCACGGACGGGGGGTGGGATGAGCAGTTCTTC. Its translation: CASSTDGGWDEQFF.

The J gene is TRBJ1-1, the V gene TRBV29-1; the D is unclear. CDR1 and CDR2 (germline): SQVTM, ANQGSEA. Trimming took 5 bases from V and 7 from J, leaving 11 bases between them. The CDR3 extends over 11 amino acids. CDR3 in DNA: TGCAGCGTTAGGGAGCCGGGTGAAGCTTTCTTT. This translates into CSVREPGEAFF. Filled out from reference TRBV29-1 and TRBJ1-1, the complete variable domain reads SAVISQKPSRDICQRGTSLTIQCQVDSQVTMMFWYRQQPGQSLTLIATANQGSEATYESGFVIDKFPISRPNLTFSTLTVSNMSPEDSSIYLCSVREPGEAFFGQGTRLTVV.

This rearrangement joins TRBV5-1 to TRBJ2-3, with D possibly TRBD2 on 6 matching bases. The CDR3 consists of 14 residues. V dropped 4 bases and J dropped 2 bases, with 11 bases sitting between them. Germline CDR1 reads SGHRS; CDR2 reads YFSETQ. DNA for the CDR3: TGCGCCAGCAGCATAGGGACTTCCACAGATACGCAGTATTTT. It yields the protein CASSIGTSTDTQYF.

The V gene is TRBV7-8, the J gene TRBJ2-2; no clear D gene. V was clipped by 4 bases and J by 6 bases, with 9 bases between them. There are 13 residues in the CDR3. Per germline, CDR1 SGHVS and CDR2 FQNEAQ. The CDR3 coding sequence is TGTGCCAGCAGCTCTATTTTGGCCGGGGAGCTGTTTTTT. Its translation: CASSSILAGELFF.

CDR3 nucleotide sequence: TGTGCCAGCAGCATGGAGGTGAAAGATACGCAGTATTTT. Translated, it gives CASSMEVKDTQYF. This chain connects TRBV21-1 to TRBJ2-3; TRBD2, as called in the table, went unchecked against the DNA. TRBV21-1 constitutes a pseudogene. The CDR3 totals 13 residues.

The CDR3 DNA sequence: TGTGCCAGCAGCGTAGGGCCCAAAAACATTCAGTACTTC. Protein: CASSVGPKNIQYF. This rearrangement joins TRBV9 to TRBJ2-4; D uncertain. The germline V gene has CDR1 SGDLS and CDR2 YYNGEE. V lost 0 bases to trimming and J lost 2 bases, with 3 bases between them. CDR3 size: 13 residues.

This clone was recorded only once. This sequence joins TRBV29-1 and TRBJ2-5; a possible D gene is TRBD1 (5 bases). V was trimmed by 7 bases and J by 10 bases, leaving 28 bases between them. This CDR3 spans 15 amino acids. Germline-derived CDR1 and CDR2 are SQVTM and ANQGSEA. The DNA for the CDR3 is TGCAGCGCTAACGACCCGAGAAGGACACTAAGTGTCCAGTACTTC. Translated, it gives CSANDPRRTLSVQYF.

V gene TRBV9 combines with J gene TRBJ1-2, with 7 nucleotides matching TRBD1. The germline gives CDR1 SGDLS, CDR2 YYNGEE. Germline trimming cut 5 bases from V and 3 bases from J; bases unmatched to any gene: 1. The CDR3 is made up of 12 amino acids. CDR3 nucleotides: TGTGCCAGCAGAGACAGGGACTATGGCTACACCTTC. This gives the protein CASRDRDYGYTF.

The genes are TRBV2 and TRBJ2-1; D uncertain. Trimming removed 4 bases from V and 8 bases from J, with 6 bases in between. The CDR3 extends over 11 amino acids. Per the germline V gene, CDR1 is SNHLY and CDR2 is FYNNEI. The CDR3 region has the DNA TGTGCCAGCAGTGTCCTAGATGAGCAGTTCTTC. This encodes CASSVLDEQFF.

The chain is built from TRBV6-5 and TRBJ2-7; 12 bases line up with TRBD2. The germline V gene has CDR1 MNHEY and CDR2 SVGAGI. The CDR3 runs to 16 residues. The trim removed 2 bases at V and 7 bases at J, leaving 9 bases unmatched. In DNA, the CDR3 is TGTGCCAGCAGTTACAGGACTAGCGGGGCCCCCAGGGAGCAGTACTTC. Protein: CASSYRTSGAPREQYF.

CDR3 protein: CASSLGLRALAKNIQYF. The CDR3 DNA reads TGTGCCAGCAGCTTGGGCCTTAGAGCTCTAGCCAAAAACATTCAGTACTTC. The chain combines TRBV11-2 with TRBJ2-4; D is undetermined. Germline V gene lookup returns CDR1 SGHAT and CDR2 FQNNGV. V was cut by 3 bases and J by 0 bases, with 15 bases left in between. The CDR3 has 17 residues.

V usage is TRBV7-2 and J usage is TRBJ2-3; 8 bases align to TRBD2. Unmatched junction bases numbered 9, after V lost 5 bases and J lost 2 bases. CDR3 length equals 16 residues. Germline values: CDR1 SGHTA, CDR2 FQGNSA. For the CDR3, the DNA is TGTGCCAGCAGCCCTGCGTCGGGGGGGCCCACAGATACGCAGTATTTT. This codes for CASSPASGGPTDTQYF.

The chain is built from TRBV25-1 and TRBJ2-5; 8 positions match TRBD2. This CDR3 has 17 residues. V trimming: 3 bases; J trimming: 5 bases; junction bases outside the gene matches: 14. CDR1 is MGHDK and CDR2 is SYGVNS in the germline V gene. The CDR3 region is CASSDYSSGGSKETQYF. CDR3 nucleotide sequence: TGTGCCAGCAGTGACTACTCGAGCGGGGGCTCCAAGGAGACCCAGTACTTC.

CDR3 bases: TGTGCCAGCGGAGCTGGCCAAGAGACCCAGTACTTC. This translates into CASGAGQETQYF. V is TRBV14 and J is TRBJ2-5; D gene unclear. V was pared by 8 bases and J by 1 base, with 8 bases between. The germline CDR1 and CDR2 sequences are SGHDN and FVKESK. The CDR3 consists of 12 residues.

This chain's CDR3 is CASSTGLYQETQYF. In nucleotides, the CDR3 is TGCGCCAGCAGCACGGGACTATACCAAGAGACCCAGTACTTC. This chain links TRBV5-1 with TRBJ2-5; 7 nucleotides match TRBD2. This CDR3 spans 14 amino acids. The V and J ends lost 4 bases and 0 bases, in that order; junction bases with no gene match: 3. Looked up from germline, CDR1 is SGHRS and CDR2 is YFSETQ. Complete variable domain (other parts from reference TRBV5-1 and TRBJ2-5): KAGVTQTPRYLIKTRGQQVTLSCSPISGHRSVSWYQQTPGQGLQFLFEYFSETQRNKGNFPGRFSGRQFSNSRSEMNVSTLELGDSALYLCASSTGLYQETQYFGPGTRLLVL.

The chain joins TRBV5-1 to TRBJ1-2; 9 bases are a match to TRBD1. The germline V gene has CDR1 SGHRS and CDR2 YFSETQ. V gave up 6 bases and J gave up 8 bases; unmatched junction bases: 8. The CDR3 loop spans 13 amino acids. As DNA, the CDR3 is TGCGCCAGCACCCCCGGGACAGGGTTCGGCTACACCTTC. Residues: CASTPGTGFGYTF.

CDR3 region: CASSLYRANSPLHF. The CDR3 DNA is TGTGCCAGCAGCTTGTACAGGGCAAATTCACCCCTCCACTTT. The genes are TRBV5-6 and TRBJ1-6, with a tentative D call TRBD1 (6 bases). This CDR3 has 14 residues. V was trimmed by 1 base and J by 7 bases, leaving 9 bases between them. Germline V CDR1 and CDR2: SGHDT, YYEEEE.